This TCR beta chain was captured in a study of T cell responses to AZD1222 COVID-19 vaccine. Study conclusions and caveats: Of spike-specific TCRs, nearly half reportedly target regions left unmutated in variants. At study baseline, merely five or six AZD1222 recipients were seropositive. CD4 TCRs associated with vaccination spanned spike, dominating at 160-218 and 743-854. White British donors predominated, females outnumbered males, and clonal diversity was possibly underestimated.

Comments on this clone: The target antigen is unknown.

The method was immunoSEQ multiplex PCR; TCRdb's version includes in-frame clones alone and lacks a portion of them. This table holds over 65,000 clones, roughly 86% found once. This CDR3 is 15 amino acids long. Germline V gives CDR1 SGHVS, CDR2 FNYEAQ. V trimming: 6 bases; J trimming: 3 bases; junction bases outside the gene matches: 7. This clonotype was sampled from an adult who received the AZD1222 COVID-19 vaccine. V and J are TRBV7-6 and TRBJ2-2, with 7 bases identical to TRBD2. The sample consisted of peripheral blood, taken 28 days after the second AZD1222 dose. Here the CDR3 DNA reads TGTGCCAGCAGTACCAGCGGGGTTTACACCGGGGAGCTGTTTTTT. Protein product: CASSTSGVYTGELFF.